What follows are 26 T cell receptor beta chains derived from one specimen sequenced in a study of T cells in Graves' hyperthyroidism and ophthalmopathy. TCR beta CDR3 region amplification was performed from RNA transcripts. First-round RT-PCR targeting the TCR CDR3 was performed with the HTBI primer set. One entry per CDR3 protein, called by TCRdb with MiXCR from the multiplex PCR reads. The sample holds about 280,000 distinct CDR3 sequences, less than 30% seen once. The specimen sequenced was blood. Receptor source: a man in his forties with Graves' hyperthyroidism that later progressed to Graves' ophthalmopathy.

This clonotype was counted many times. V gene TRBV12-3 or TRBV12-4 combines with J gene TRBJ1-2; D gene ambiguous. V was cut by 6 bases and J by 6 bases, with 8 bases left in between. This CDR3 spans 11 amino acids. The CDR3 DNA is TGTGCCAGCAGCCCCGGAGATGGCTACACCTTC. Its translation: CASSPGDGYTF.

This clonotype was counted a few times. The chain is built from TRBV5-1 and TRBJ1-2; perhaps TRBD1 as D (5 bases). The germline V gene has CDR1 SGHRS and CDR2 YFSETQ. The CDR3 consists of 13 residues. The germline V and J ends were trimmed by 0 bases and 7 bases, with 10 bases remaining between them. CDR3 nucleotides: TGCGCCAGCAGCTTGGACAGGAAGTCTGGCTACACCTTC. This translates into CASSLDRKSGYTF.

CDR3 sequence (DNA): TGTGCCAGCAGTCGCTTAGGGACAGATGGCTACACCTTC. The encoded protein is CASSRLGTDGYTF. The chain is built from TRBV27 and TRBJ1-2; 7 nucleotides match TRBD1. V dropped 5 bases and J dropped 6; count of bases not matched to a gene: 6. This CDR3 comprises 13 residues. Germline V gene lookup returns CDR1 MNHEY and CDR2 SMNVEV (reference sequence).

This clonotype has ten or more counts. For the CDR3, the DNA is TGTGCCAGTAGTACCCGGGACAGTGGCTACGAGCAGTACTTC. Its protein product is CASSTRDSGYEQYF. The chain employs TRBV19 and TRBJ2-7; TRBD1 aligns across 7 bases. The germline V gene encodes CDR1 LNHDA and CDR2 SQIVND (reference sequence). The CDR3 runs to 14 residues. The ends lost 4 bases at V and 3 bases at J; junction bases unmatched: 6.

At least ten counts were recorded for this clonotype. The chain recombines TRBV7-9 with TRBJ2-5, with 7 bases matching TRBD1. Germline CDR1 is SEHNR and CDR2 is FQNEAQ (reference sequence). The CDR3 consists of 14 residues. V gave up 5 bases and J gave up 5 bases; unmatched junction bases: 8. The CDR3 DNA is TGTGCCAGCAGCCAGATAATGACAGGGGAGACCCAGTACTTC. It codes for CASSQIMTGETQYF.

This clonotype was found many times. The gene calls are TRBV19 and TRBJ1-2; 8 nucleotides align to TRBD1. The CDR3 sequence is 14 residues long. The V and J ends lost 8 bases and 4 bases, in that order; junction bases with no gene match: 9. From germline, CDR1 is LNHDA and CDR2 SQIVND (reference sequence). Here the CDR3 DNA reads TGTGCCAGTTCTCGACAGGGGAAAGGCTATGGCTACACCTTC. Its translation: CASSRQGKGYGYTF.

This clonotype was observed many times. The V gene is TRBV9, the J gene TRBJ2-7, with TRBD2 matching 10 bases. The V segment lost 4 bases and the J segment 2 bases; nucleotides outside the gene matches: 6. This CDR3 has 15 amino acids. The germline V gene encodes CDR1 SGDLS and CDR2 YYNGEE. CDR3 sequence (DNA): TGTGCCAGCAGCCGTATAGCGGGAGGTACCTACGAGCAGTACTTC. It is translated as CASSRIAGGTYEQYF.

The table lists this clonotype with many counts. The chain links TRBV7-2 to TRBJ2-7, with TRBD2 matching 11 bases. Germline V lookup: CDR1 SGHTA, CDR2 FQGNSA. The J segment lost 3 bases and the V segment lost 5 bases, leaving 6 bases of the junction unmatched. The CDR3 has 15 amino acids. In DNA form, the CDR3 reads TGTGCCAGCAGCCCCCTAGCGGGAGGATACTACGAGCAGTACTTC. This codes for CASSPLAGGYYEQYF.

CDR3: CASSQPGFTEAFF. The CDR3 DNA sequence: TGTGCCAGCAGTCAACCCGGTTTTACTGAAGCTTTCTTT. The V and J genes are TRBV6-1 and TRBJ1-1, with D uncertain. Trimming took 5 bases from V and 5 from J, leaving 12 bases between them. CDR1 MNHNS and CDR2 SASEGT come from the germline V gene. The CDR3 runs to 13 residues.

In its sample, this clonotype was seen many times. The chain is built from TRBV10-3 and TRBJ1-1, with 7 bases fitting TRBD1. Per the germline V gene, CDR1 is ENHRY and CDR2 is SYGVKD. V was pared by 1 base and J by 1 base, with 3 bases of the junction left unmatched. The CDR3 contains 15 residues. CDR3 sequence: CAISEYRGGNTEAFF. For the CDR3, the DNA is TGTGCCATCAGTGAGTACAGGGGTGGGAACACTGAAGCTTTCTTT.

Many counts were recorded for this clonotype. The CDR3 nucleotides read TGTGCCAGCAGGCGATTGAACACTGAAGCTTTCTTT. Its protein is CASRRLNTEAFF. The chain is built from TRBV6-5 and TRBJ1-1; D ambiguous. The CDR3 is 12 residues long. CDR1 is MNHEY, CDR2 SVGAGI, per germline. V was clipped by 6 bases and J by 0 bases, with 5 bases between them.

This clonotype occurred many times. The chain combines TRBV28 with TRBJ2-7; TRBD2 matches 8 bases. The CDR3 has 14 residues. The germline V gene has CDR1 MDHEN and CDR2 SYDVKM. V lost 10 bases, J lost 3 bases, and 11 bases stayed unmatched. Here the CDR3 DNA reads TGTGCCACCTACCGGACTAGCTCCAACTACGAGCAGTACTTC. This sequence encodes CATYRTSSNYEQYF.

This clonotype was seen repeatedly, ten times or more. This sequence joins TRBV6-5 and TRBJ1-1; TRBD1 is a possible D gene (5 bases). The germline gives CDR1 MNHEY, CDR2 SVGAGI. V shed 6 bases and J shed 11 bases, with 16 bases lying between them. This CDR3 spans 12 amino acids. This CDR3 is CASSYRTSVAFF. CDR3 bases: TGTGCCAGCAGCTACCGGACATCAGTGGCTTTCTTT.

The gene calls are TRBV11-1 and TRBJ2-2; TRBD2 is a possible D gene (6 bases). The CDR3 length is 17 residues. CDR1 and CDR2 from the germline V gene are SGHAT and FQDESV (reference sequence). The V end lost 10 bases, the J end lost 0 bases, and 21 bases lay between the germline ends. CDR3 residues: CATPTAGSRANTGELFF. Written as DNA, the CDR3 is TGTGCCACCCCAACCGCGGGATCGAGAGCGAACACCGGGGAGCTGTTTTTT.

In its sample, this clonotype was seen many times. The gene calls are TRBV6-1 and TRBJ1-5; D unclear. The CDR3 length is 14 residues. The germline V gene encodes CDR1 MNHNS and CDR2 SASEGT. Trimming shortened V by 6 bases and J by 1 base, and 10 bases separated the two germline ends. The CDR3 sequence: CASSPNTSNQPQHF. CDR3 in DNA: TGTGCCAGCAGCCCCAACACAAGCAATCAGCCCCAGCATTTT.

Of note for this clonotype: A much bigger clone sits one base away, suggesting this may be a read error. The chain joins TRBV2 to TRBJ1-5, with D possibly matching TRBD1 (5 bases). The CDR3 is 13 residues long. Germline V gene lookup returns CDR1 SNHLY and CDR2 FYNNEI. Here the CDR3 DNA reads TGTGCCAGCGGTGATCAGGGTATCGAGCCCCAGCATTTT. It codes for CASGDQGIEPQHF.

Many counts were recorded for this clonotype. V usage is TRBV20-1 and J usage is TRBJ2-2; perhaps TRBD1 as D (5 bases). The CDR3 runs to 12 residues. CDR1 and CDR2 (germline): DFQATT, SNEGSKA (reference sequence). Trimming cost V 7 bases and J 7 bases, with 13 bases left between them. The CDR3 loop reads CSGAGQNGELFF. For the CDR3, the DNA is TGCAGTGGGGCAGGGCAGAACGGGGAGCTGTTTTTT.

The V call is TRBV12-3 or TRBV12-4, the J call TRBJ1-1; D uncertain. The CDR3 covers 10 residues. V lost 6 bases and J 11 bases, leaving 10 bases between the germline ends. The DNA for the CDR3 is TGTGCCAGCAGAACCGGCGGGGCTTTCTTT. This encodes CASRTGGAFF.

At least ten counts were recorded for this clonotype. The rearrangement joins TRBV6-5 to TRBJ2-7; 11 bases line up with TRBD2. There are 14 residues in the CDR3. The V and J ends lost 4 bases and 2 bases, in that order; junction bases with no gene match: 1. Germline lookup yields CDR1 MNHEY and CDR2 SVGAGI. The CDR3 nucleotides read TGTGCCAGCAGTTCGGGACTAGCGGCCTACGAGCAGTACTTC. The encoded protein is CASSSGLAAYEQYF.

This clonotype was found many times. The genes are TRBV20-1 and TRBJ2-5, with D possibly TRBD2 on 6 matching bases. Germline CDR1 and CDR2: DFQATT and SNEGSKA (reference sequence). The CDR3 consists of 14 residues. V was pared by 1 base and J by 5 bases, with 14 bases between. The CDR3 DNA follows: TGCAGTGCTAGAGTGGGCGGGAATAGTGAGACCCAGTACTTC. It encodes CSARVGGNSETQYF.

This clonotype came up many times. The V and J genes are TRBV7-9 and TRBJ2-2; D is possibly TRBD2 (6 bases). Germline CDR1 SEHNR, CDR2 FQNEAQ (reference sequence). The V end was cut by 8 bases, the J end by 0 bases, with 34 bases between. The CDR3 totals 22 residues. CDR3 sequence: CASHSPTDPRGIRGTNTGELFF. The CDR3 nucleotides read TGTGCCAGCCATAGCCCGACCGACCCGAGGGGTATTCGGGGGACGAACACCGGGGAGCTGTTTTTT.

This clonotype was observed at least ten times. This chain uses TRBV6-4 with TRBJ2-2; D gene uncertain. The CDR3 extends over 13 amino acids. Germline V gene data show CDR1 as MRHNA and CDR2 as SNTAGT. V shed 5 bases and J shed 7 bases, with 11 bases lying between them. The CDR3 spells CASSKELGGELFF. The DNA of the CDR3 is TGTGCCAGCAGTAAGGAACTCGGCGGGGAGCTGTTTTTT.

This clonotype has at least ten counts. The CDR3 is CASSLVLGRVGEAFF. The CDR3 DNA reads as TGCGCCAGCAGCTTGGTCCTTGGGAGAGTTGGTGAAGCTTTCTTT. The V call is TRBV5-1, the J call TRBJ1-1; no clear D gene. Germline lookup yields CDR1 SGHRS and CDR2 YFSETQ. V lost 0 bases and J lost 7, with 16 bases in between. The CDR3 runs to 15 residues.

This clonotype was seen ten or more times. The V and J genes are TRBV6-5 and TRBJ2-7; 12 bases are a match to TRBD1. The CDR3 consists of 15 residues. The V and J ends lost 2 bases and 2 bases, in that order; junction bases with no gene match: 1. The germline CDR1 and CDR2 sequences are MNHEY and SVGAGI. In nucleotides, the CDR3 is TGTGCCAGCAGTTACCGGGACAGGGGGCCCTACGAGCAGTACTTC. This translates into CASSYRDRGPYEQYF.

This clonotype was observed at least ten times. This chain connects TRBV20-1 to TRBJ1-3, with D unclear. The CDR3 consists of 15 residues. V gave up 0 bases and J gave up 4 bases, with 13 bases separating them. The germline gives CDR1 DFQATT, CDR2 SNEGSKA (reference sequence). The CDR3 is CSARDGSIPGNTIYF. In DNA, the CDR3 is TGCAGTGCTAGAGATGGGTCCATCCCAGGAAACACCATATATTTT.

This clonotype was seen more than once but under ten times. This chain connects TRBV6-2 or TRBV6-3 to TRBJ2-5; tentative D call: TRBD1 (5 bases). CDR3 length equals 15 residues. Germline assignment: CDR1 MNHEY and CDR2 SVGEGT. V was trimmed by 6 bases and J by 0 bases, leaving 14 bases between them. CDR3 sequence: CASRNGLTDQETQYF. In nucleotides, the CDR3 is TGTGCCAGCAGAAATGGCTTGACAGACCAAGAGACCCAGTACTTC.